This record covers a single T cell receptor (beta chain). This specimen belongs to a study of technical replicates of blood from several donors. Germline assignment: CDR1 SEHNR and CDR2 FQNEAQ (reference sequence). V gave up 4 bases and J gave up 6 bases; unmatched junction bases: 0. CDR3 length: 11 residues. Sequencing was performed with immunoSEQ multiplex PCR; in TCRdb, only in-frame clones are kept and a portion is missing. The table lists over 85,000 clones, about 95% of them singletons. The genes are TRBV7-9 and TRBJ2-7; 7 bases align to TRBD1. The receptor comes from a human donor in good health. The material sequenced was T cells isolated from PBMCs. CDR3 residues: CASSSGGEQYF. For the CDR3, the DNA is TGTGCCAGCAGCTCAGGGGGCGAGCAGTACTTC. Variable domain in full (rest from reference TRBV7-9 and TRBJ2-7): DTGVSQNPRHKITKRGQNVTFRCDPISEHNRLYWYRQTLGQGPEFLTYFQNEAQLEKSRLLSDRFSAERPKGSFSTLEIQRTEQGDSAMYLCASSSGGEQYFGPGTRLTVT.